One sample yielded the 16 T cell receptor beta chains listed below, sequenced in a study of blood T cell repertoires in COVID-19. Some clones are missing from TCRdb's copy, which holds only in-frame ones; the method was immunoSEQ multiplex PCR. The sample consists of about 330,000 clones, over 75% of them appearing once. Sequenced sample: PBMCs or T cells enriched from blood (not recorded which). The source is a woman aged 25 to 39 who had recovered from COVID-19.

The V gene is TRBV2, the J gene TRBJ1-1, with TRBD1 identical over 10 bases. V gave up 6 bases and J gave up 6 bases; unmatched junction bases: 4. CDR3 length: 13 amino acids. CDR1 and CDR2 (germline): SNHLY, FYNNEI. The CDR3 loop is CASRSDRGAEAFF. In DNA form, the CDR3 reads TGTGCCAGCAGGTCGGACAGGGGGGCTGAAGCTTTCTTT.

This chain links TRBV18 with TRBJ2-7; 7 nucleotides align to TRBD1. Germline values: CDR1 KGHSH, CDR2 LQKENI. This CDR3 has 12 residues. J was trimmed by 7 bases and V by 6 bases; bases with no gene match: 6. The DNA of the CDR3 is TGTGCCAGCTCGCTAGGGGGCAGGGAGCAGTACTTC. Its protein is CASSLGGREQYF.

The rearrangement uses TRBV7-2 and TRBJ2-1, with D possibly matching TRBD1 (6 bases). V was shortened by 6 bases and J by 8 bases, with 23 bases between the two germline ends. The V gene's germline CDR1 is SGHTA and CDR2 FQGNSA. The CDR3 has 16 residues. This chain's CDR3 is CASRIVWDIITDEQFF. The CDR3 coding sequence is TGTGCCAGCAGGATCGTCTGGGACATTATAACAGATGAGCAGTTCTTC.

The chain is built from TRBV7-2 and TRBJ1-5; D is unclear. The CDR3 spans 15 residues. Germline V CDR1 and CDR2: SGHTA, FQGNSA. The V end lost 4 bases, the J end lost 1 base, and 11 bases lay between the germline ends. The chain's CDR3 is CASSSGGTSNQPQHF. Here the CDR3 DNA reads TGTGCCAGCAGCTCGGGAGGTACGAGCAATCAGCCCCAGCATTTT.

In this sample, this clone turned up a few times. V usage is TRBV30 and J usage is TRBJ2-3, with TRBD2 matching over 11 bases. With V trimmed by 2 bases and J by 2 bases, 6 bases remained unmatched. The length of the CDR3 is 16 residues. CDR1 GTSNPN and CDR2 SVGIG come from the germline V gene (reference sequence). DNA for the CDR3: TGTGCCTGGAGTACTTCTAGCGGGGGGACCACAGATACGCAGTATTTT. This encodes CAWSTSSGGTTDTQYF.

The DNA of the CDR3 is TGTGCCAGCAGTTTAAGACAGCTCCATGGCTACACCTTC. It translates to CASSLRQLHGYTF. The chain has TRBV28 and TRBJ1-2; tentatively, D is TRBD1 (5 bases). Germline V CDR1 and CDR2: MDHEN, SYDVKM. This CDR3 spans 13 amino acids. Trimming removed 2 bases from V and 6 bases from J, with 10 bases in between.

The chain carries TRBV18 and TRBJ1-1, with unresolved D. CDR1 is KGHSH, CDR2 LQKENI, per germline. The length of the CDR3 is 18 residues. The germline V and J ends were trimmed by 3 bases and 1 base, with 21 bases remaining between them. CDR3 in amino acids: CASSPPDLGGWGNTEAFF. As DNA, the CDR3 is TGTGCCAGCTCACCCCCCGACCTTGGAGGGTGGGGGAACACTGAAGCTTTCTTT.

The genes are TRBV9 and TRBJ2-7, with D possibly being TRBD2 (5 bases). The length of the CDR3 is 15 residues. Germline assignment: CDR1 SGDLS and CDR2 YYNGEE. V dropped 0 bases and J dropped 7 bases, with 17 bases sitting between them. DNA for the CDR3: TGTGCCAGCAGCGTAGTTGAGGCGGGTCTAGGGGAGCAGTACTTC. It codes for CASSVVEAGLGEQYF.

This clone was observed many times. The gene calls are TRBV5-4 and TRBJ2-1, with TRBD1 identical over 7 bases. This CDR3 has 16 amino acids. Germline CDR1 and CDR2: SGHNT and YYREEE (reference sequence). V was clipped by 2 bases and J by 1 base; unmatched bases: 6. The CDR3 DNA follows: TGTGCCAGCAGCTTAGAAGCGACAGGGTCCTACAATGAGCAGTTCTTC. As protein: CASSLEATGSYNEQFF.

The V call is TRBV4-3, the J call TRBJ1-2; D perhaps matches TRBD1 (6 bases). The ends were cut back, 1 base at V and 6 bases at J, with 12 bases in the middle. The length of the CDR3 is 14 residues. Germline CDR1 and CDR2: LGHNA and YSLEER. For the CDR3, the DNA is TGCGCCAGCAGCCAAGGGGCAGGGGACGATGGCTACACCTTC. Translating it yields CASSQGAGDDGYTF.

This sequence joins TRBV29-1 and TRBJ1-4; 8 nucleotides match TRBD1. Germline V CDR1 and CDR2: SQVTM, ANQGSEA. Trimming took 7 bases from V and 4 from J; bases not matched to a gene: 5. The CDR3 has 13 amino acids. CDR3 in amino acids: CSGVQGDNEKLFF. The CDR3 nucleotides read TGCAGCGGCGTACAGGGGGATAATGAAAAACTGTTTTTT.

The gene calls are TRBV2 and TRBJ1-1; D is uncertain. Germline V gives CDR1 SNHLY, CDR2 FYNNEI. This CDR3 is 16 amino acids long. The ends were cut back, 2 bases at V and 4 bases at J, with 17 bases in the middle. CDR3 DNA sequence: TGTGCCAGCAGTGAAATCGTGTTGGAGGTGAGCACTGAAGCTTTCTTT. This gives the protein CASSEIVLEVSTEAFF.

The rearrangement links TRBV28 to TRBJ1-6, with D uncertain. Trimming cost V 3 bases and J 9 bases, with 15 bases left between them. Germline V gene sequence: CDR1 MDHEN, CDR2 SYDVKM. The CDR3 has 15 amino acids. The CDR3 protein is CASSFRSPFRSPLHF. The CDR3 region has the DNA TGTGCCAGCAGTTTCCGGTCCCCGTTCCGTTCACCCCTCCACTTT.

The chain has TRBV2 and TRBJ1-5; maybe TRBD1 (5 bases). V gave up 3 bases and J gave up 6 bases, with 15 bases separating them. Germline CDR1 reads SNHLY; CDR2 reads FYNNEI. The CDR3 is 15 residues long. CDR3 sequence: CASSEPSGGSQPQHF. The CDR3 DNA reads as TGTGCCAGCAGTGAGCCGAGCGGGGGAAGTCAGCCCCAGCATTTT. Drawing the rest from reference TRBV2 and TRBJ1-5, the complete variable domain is EPEVTQTPSHQVTQMGQEVILRCVPISNHLYFYWYRQILGQKVEFLVSFYNNEISEKSEIFDDQFSVERPDGSNFTLKIRSTKLEDSAMYFCASSEPSGGSQPQHFGDGTRLSIL.

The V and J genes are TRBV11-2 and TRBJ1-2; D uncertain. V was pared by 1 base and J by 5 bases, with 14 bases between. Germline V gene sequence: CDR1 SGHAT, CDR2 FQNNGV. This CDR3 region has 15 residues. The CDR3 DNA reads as TGTGCCAGCAGCTTAGCGGGCGCGGGATTATATGGCTACACCTTC. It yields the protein CASSLAGAGLYGYTF.

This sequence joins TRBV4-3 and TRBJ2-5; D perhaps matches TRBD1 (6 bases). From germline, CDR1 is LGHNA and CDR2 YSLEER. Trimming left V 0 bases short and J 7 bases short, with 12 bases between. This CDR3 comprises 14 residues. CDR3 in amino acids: CASSQEVIGGTQYF. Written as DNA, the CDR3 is TGCGCCAGCAGCCAAGAAGTCATAGGGGGGACCCAGTACTTC.